One and the same sample provided the 10 T cell receptor beta chains below, sequenced in a study of OX40 agonist ivuxolimab in advanced cancers. Clones were read by immunoSEQ multiplex PCR, and TCRdb kept only the in-frame ones, dropping some. Seen here are approximately 89,000 clones, around 86% observed once, and the top ten hold approximately 0.29%. The sample consisted of CD4+ or CD8+ T cells sorted from blood, taken in a trial of the OX40 agonist ivuxolimab. The receptors come from an adult with an advanced solid tumor such as melanoma, head and neck, liver or kidney cancer.

The rearrangement links TRBV9 to TRBJ2-5, with TRBD2 matching over 13 bases. Losses at the gene ends were 3 bases for V and 5 bases for J; bases not matched to a gene: 7. CDR1 SGDLS and CDR2 YYNGEE come from the germline V gene. This CDR3 is built from 16 residues. The CDR3 DNA reads as TGTGCCAGCAGCGGACTAGCGGGGGGCGGTATGGAGACCCAGTACTTC. This encodes CASSGLAGGGMETQYF.

The chain is built from TRBV7-6 and TRBJ2-2; TRBD1 matches 9 bases. Germline lookup yields CDR1 SGHVS and CDR2 FNYEAQ. Losses at the gene ends were 8 bases for V and 0 bases for J; bases not matched to a gene: 4. The CDR3 contains 15 residues. The CDR3 sequence: CASGTGSANTGELFF. The DNA for the CDR3 is TGTGCCAGCGGGACAGGGTCCGCGAACACCGGGGAGCTGTTTTTT.

The V and J genes are TRBV2 and TRBJ1-2; no clear D gene. Germline loops: CDR1 SNHLY, CDR2 FYNNEI. CDR3 size: 11 residues. Between the trimmed V and J ends, which lost 4 bases and 5 bases, there was a span of 5 bases. CDR3 DNA sequence: TGTGCCAGCAGTGTAATATATGGCTACACCTTC. Translating it yields CASSVIYGYTF. Full variable domain (missing parts from reference TRBV2 and TRBJ1-2): EPEVTQTPSHQVTQMGQEVILRCVPISNHLYFYWYRQILGQKVEFLVSFYNNEISEKSEIFDDQFSVERPDGSNFTLKIRSTKLEDSAMYFCASSVIYGYTFGSGTRLTVV.

This chain links TRBV7-6 with TRBJ1-3, with a tentative D call TRBD1 (6 bases). Trimming stripped 3 bases from V and 0 bases from J, with 12 bases between. Germline CDR1 is SGHVS and CDR2 is FNYEAQ. The CDR3 has 16 residues. The CDR3 loop is CASSFQPGVSGNTIYF. For the CDR3, the DNA is TGTGCCAGCAGCTTTCAACCAGGGGTCTCTGGAAACACCATATATTTT.

The chain couples TRBV30 to TRBJ2-7; D is ambiguous. Germline CDR1 reads GTSNPN; CDR2 reads SVGIG (reference sequence). The germline V and J ends were trimmed by 0 bases and 5 bases, with 8 bases remaining between them. CDR3 length: 12 residues. CDR3 in amino acids: CAWSVSGNEQYF. CDR3 DNA: TGTGCCTGGAGTGTTTCAGGAAACGAGCAGTACTTC.

This chain connects TRBV7-3 to TRBJ1-1, with no clear D. Germline V gene data show CDR1 as SGHTA and CDR2 as FQGTGA. The CDR3 is made up of 13 amino acids. Trimming pared 0 bases from V and 1 base from J, leaving 3 bases between. CDR3 amino acids: CASSLTKNTEAFF. CDR3 DNA: TGTGCCAGCAGCTTAACCAAGAACACTGAAGCTTTCTTT.

This rearrangement joins TRBV5-1 to TRBJ2-1; 7 bases are a match to TRBD2. This CDR3 has 12 residues. The V segment lost 0 bases and the J segment 13 bases; nucleotides outside the gene matches: 4. Per germline, CDR1 SGHRS and CDR2 YFSETQ. For the CDR3, the DNA is TGCGCCAGCAGCTTGGCCGGGGAGGGTCAGTTCTTC. Translating it yields CASSLAGEGQFF.

This chain links TRBV27 with TRBJ2-3; 7 bases map to TRBD2. V lost 3 bases, J lost 6 bases, and 6 bases stayed unmatched. Looked up from germline, CDR1 is MNHEY and CDR2 is SMNVEV (reference sequence). The CDR3 spans 14 residues. CDR3 in amino acids: CASSFLGGDDTQYF. As DNA, the CDR3 is TGTGCCAGCAGTTTCCTGGGGGGGGACGATACGCAGTATTTT.

The J gene is TRBJ2-5, the V gene TRBV7-3, with TRBD2 identical over 10 bases. Germline V gene data show CDR1 as SGHTA and CDR2 as FQGTGA. This CDR3 has 15 residues. Trimming at V came to 5 bases and at J to 5 bases, leaving 8 bases not matched to a gene. The CDR3 is CASSPGAGGMETQYF. CDR3 coding DNA: TGTGCCAGCAGCCCCGGAGCGGGGGGGATGGAGACCCAGTACTTC.

This chain joins TRBV30 and TRBJ1-2; maybe TRBD1 (6 bases). The V end lost 4 bases, the J end lost 4 bases, and 10 bases lay between the germline ends. Germline values: CDR1 GTSNPN, CDR2 SVGIG (reference sequence). This CDR3 is built from 12 residues. CDR3 in amino acids: CAWTGGLYGYTF. CDR3 sequence (DNA): TGTGCCTGGACCGGGGGGCTCTATGGCTACACCTTC.